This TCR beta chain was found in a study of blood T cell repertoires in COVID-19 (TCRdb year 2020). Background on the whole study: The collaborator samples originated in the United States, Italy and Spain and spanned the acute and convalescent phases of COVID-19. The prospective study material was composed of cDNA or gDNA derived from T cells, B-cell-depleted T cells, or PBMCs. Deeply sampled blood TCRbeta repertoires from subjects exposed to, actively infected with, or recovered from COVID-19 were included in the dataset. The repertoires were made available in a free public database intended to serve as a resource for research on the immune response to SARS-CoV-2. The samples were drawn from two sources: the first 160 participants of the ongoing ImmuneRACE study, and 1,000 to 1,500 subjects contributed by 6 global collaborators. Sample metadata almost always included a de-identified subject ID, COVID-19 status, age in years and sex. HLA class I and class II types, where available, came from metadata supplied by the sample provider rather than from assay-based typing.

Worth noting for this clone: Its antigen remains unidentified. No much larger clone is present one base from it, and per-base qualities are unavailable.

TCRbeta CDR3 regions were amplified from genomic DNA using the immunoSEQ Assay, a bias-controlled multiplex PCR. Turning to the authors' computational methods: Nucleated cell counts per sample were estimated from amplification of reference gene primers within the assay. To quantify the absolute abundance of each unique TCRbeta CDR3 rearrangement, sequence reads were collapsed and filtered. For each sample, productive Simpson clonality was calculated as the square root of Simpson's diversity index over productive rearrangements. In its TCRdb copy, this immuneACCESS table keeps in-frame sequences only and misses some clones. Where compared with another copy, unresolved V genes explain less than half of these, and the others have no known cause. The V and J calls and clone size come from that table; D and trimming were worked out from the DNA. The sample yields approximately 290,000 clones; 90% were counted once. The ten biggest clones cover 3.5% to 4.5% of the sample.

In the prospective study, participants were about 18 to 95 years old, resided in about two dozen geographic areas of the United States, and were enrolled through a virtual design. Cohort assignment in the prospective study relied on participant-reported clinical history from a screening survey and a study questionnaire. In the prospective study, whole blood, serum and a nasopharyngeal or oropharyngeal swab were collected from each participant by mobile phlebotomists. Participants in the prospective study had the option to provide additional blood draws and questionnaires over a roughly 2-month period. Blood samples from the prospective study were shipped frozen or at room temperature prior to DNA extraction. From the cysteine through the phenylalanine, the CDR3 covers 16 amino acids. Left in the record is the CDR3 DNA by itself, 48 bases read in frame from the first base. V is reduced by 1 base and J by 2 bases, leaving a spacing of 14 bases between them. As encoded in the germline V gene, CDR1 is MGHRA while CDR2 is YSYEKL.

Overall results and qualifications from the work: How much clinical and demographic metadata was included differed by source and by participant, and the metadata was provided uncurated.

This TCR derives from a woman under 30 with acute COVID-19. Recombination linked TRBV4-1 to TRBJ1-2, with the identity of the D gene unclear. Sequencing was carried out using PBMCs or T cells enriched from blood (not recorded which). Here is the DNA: TGCGCCAGCAGCCAAGTTTTCCTTGGGGAGAACTATGGCTACACCTTC. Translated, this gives CASSQVFLGENYGYTF.